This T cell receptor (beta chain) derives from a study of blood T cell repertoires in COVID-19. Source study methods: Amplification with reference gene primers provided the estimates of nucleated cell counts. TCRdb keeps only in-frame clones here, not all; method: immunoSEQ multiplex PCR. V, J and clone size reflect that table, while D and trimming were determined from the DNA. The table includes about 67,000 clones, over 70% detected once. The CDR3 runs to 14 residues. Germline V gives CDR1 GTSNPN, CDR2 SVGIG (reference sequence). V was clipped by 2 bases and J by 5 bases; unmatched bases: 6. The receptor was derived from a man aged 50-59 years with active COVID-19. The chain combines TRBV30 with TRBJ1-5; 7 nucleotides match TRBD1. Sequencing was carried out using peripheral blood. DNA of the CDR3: TGTGCCTGGAGTCCCGACAGGGAGGATCAGCCCCAGCATTTT. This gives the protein CAWSPDREDQPQHF.